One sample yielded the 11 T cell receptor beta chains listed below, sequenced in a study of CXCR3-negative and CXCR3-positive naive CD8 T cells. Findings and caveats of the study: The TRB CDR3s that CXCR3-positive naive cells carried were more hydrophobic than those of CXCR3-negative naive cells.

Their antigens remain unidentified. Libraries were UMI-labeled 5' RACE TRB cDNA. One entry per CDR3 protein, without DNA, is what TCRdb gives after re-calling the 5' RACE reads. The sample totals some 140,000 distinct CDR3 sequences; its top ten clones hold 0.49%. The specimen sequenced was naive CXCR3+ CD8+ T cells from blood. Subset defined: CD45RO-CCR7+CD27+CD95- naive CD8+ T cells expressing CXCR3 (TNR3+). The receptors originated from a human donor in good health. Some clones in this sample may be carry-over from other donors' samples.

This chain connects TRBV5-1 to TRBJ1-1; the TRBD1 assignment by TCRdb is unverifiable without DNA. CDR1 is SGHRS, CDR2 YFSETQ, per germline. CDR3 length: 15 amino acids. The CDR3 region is CASSLAGRMNTEAFF. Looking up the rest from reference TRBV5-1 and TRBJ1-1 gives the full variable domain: KAGVTQTPRYLIKTRGQQVTLSCSPISGHRSVSWYQQTPGQGLQFLFEYFSETQRNKGNFPGRFSGRQFSNSRSEMNVSTLELGDSALYLCASSLAGRMNTEAFFGQGTRLTVV.

This CDR3 reads CASSLGPDGYTF. The chain is built from TRBV7-9 and TRBJ1-2. The CDR3 spans 12 residues. Germline lookup yields CDR1 SEHNR and CDR2 FQNEAQ (reference sequence).

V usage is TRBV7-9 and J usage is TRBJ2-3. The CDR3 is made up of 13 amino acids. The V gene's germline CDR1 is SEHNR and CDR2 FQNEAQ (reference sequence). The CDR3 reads CASSSPSTDTQYF.

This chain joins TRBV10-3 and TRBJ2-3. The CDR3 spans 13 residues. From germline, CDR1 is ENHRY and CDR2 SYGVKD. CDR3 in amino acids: CAISESSTDTQYF.

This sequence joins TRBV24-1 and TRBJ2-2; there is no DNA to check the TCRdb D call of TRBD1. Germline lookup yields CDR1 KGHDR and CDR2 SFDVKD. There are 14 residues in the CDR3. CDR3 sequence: CATSGRTGAGELFF.

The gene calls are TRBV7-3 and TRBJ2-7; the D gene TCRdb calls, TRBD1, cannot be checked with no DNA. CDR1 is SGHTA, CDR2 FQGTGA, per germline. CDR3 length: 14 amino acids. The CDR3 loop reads CASSLTQGSYEQYF.

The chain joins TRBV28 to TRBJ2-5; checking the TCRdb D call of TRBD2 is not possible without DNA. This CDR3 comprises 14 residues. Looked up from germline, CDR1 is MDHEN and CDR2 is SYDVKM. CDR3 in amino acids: CASSPRGGAETQYF.

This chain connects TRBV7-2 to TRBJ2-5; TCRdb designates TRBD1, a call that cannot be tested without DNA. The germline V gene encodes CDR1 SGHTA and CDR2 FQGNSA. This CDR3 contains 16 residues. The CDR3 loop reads CASSRIDGGYQETQYF.

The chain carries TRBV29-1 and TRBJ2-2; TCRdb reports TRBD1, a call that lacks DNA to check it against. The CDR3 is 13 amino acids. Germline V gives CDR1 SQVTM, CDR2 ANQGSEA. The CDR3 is CSAGTENTGELFF.

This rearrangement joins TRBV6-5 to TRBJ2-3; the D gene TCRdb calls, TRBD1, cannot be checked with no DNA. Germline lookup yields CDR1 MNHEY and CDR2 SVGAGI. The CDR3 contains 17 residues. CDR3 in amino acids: CASSYQPGQAMPDTQYF.

CDR3: CSARGRRLDAPKTQYF. V usage is TRBV20-1 and J usage is TRBJ2-5; TCRdb names TRBD1, which stays unverified in the absence of DNA. Germline CDR1 reads DFQATT; CDR2 reads SNEGSKA (reference sequence). This CDR3 region has 16 residues.